Sequencing of this T cell receptor (beta chain) was carried out in a study of cytomegalovirus exposure and HLA in healthy donors. V was shortened by 5 bases and J by 10 bases, with 11 bases between the two germline ends. Germline V gene lookup returns CDR1 LNHNV and CDR2 YYDKDF (reference sequence). This CDR3 is 11 amino acids long. This clone was recorded once. Primers for the PCR totalled 60 Vbeta and 13 Jbeta. This table comes from immunoSEQ multiplex PCR, and its TCRdb copy is limited to in-frame clones, with some not included. This table has over 100,000 clones, around four fifths appearing once.

This clonotype was obtained from a man aged 35 to 55 in good health and CMV-seronegative. The sample comprised PBMCs. The rearrangement uses TRBV15 and TRBJ1-1; no definite D call. In DNA, the CDR3 is TGTGCCACCAGCGGCCCGTTTGGAGCTTTCTTT. It encodes CATSGPFGAFF.